Listed below are T cell receptor beta chains from one sample, sequenced in a study of technical replicates of blood from several donors. TCRdb's table, derived via immunoSEQ multiplex PCR, lists solely in-frame clones and lacks some. The top ten hold 5% to 5.5% of the sample, which has about 63,000 clones, around 87% seen once. Sequencing was performed on PBMCs. These receptors were collected from a human donor in good health. Some clones in this sample may be carry-over from other donors' samples. The CDR3 runs from the conserved cysteine through the conserved F or W. D genes are given only for firm matches. Clone sizes are given selectively: once, few, many, or a class where the clone is expanded.

V gene: TRBV5-1; clone size: NA; D gene: TRBD2; J gene: TRBJ2-5; CDR3 protein: CASNVGGGGETQYF; CDR3 DNA: TGCGCCAGCAACGTCGGGGGGGGTGGAGAGACCCAGTACTTC
V gene: TRBV4-3; clone size: NA; D gene: NA; J gene: TRBJ2-3; CDR3 protein: CASSLGSSTDTQYF; CDR3 DNA: TGCGCCAGCAGCCTCGGTTCTAGCACAGATACGCAGTATTTT
V gene: TRBV4-3; clone size: NA; D gene: NA; J gene: TRBJ1-3; CDR3 protein: CASSQDRGFSGNTIYF; CDR3 DNA: TGCGCCAGCAGCCAAGACAGGGGATTCTCTGGAAACACCATATATTTT
V gene: TRBV10-3; clone size: NA; D gene: TRBD2; J gene: TRBJ2-3; CDR3 protein: CATRLAENTDTQYF; CDR3 DNA: TGTGCCACCAGACTAGCGGAGAACACAGATACGCAGTATTTT
V gene: TRBV6-6; clone size: NA; D gene: NA; J gene: TRBJ2-7; CDR3 protein: CASSRDRAYEQYF; CDR3 DNA: TGTGCCAGCAGTCGAGACAGAGCTTACGAGCAGTACTTC
V gene: TRBV10-3; clone size: NA; D gene: NA; J gene: TRBJ2-5; CDR3 protein: CAIQPGLGETQYF; CDR3 DNA: TGTGCCATCCAACCGGGTTTGGGAGAGACCCAGTACTTC
V gene: TRBV28; clone size: NA; D gene: NA; J gene: TRBJ1-1; CDR3 protein: CASAVGTEAFF; CDR3 DNA: TGTGCCAGCGCCGTCGGCACTGAAGCTTTCTTT
V gene: TRBV19; clone size: NA; D gene: TRBD1; J gene: TRBJ2-3; CDR3 protein: CASRTGQGRNTDTQYF; CDR3 DNA: TGTGCCAGTAGGACTGGACAGGGTCGGAACACAGATACGCAGTATTTT
V gene: TRBV25-1; clone size: NA; D gene: TRBD2; J gene: TRBJ2-5; CDR3 protein: CASSSAGGSQETQYF; CDR3 DNA: TGTGCCAGCAGTTCCGCCGGGGGGTCGCAAGAGACCCAGTACTTC
V gene: TRBV6-4; clone size: once; D gene: NA; J gene: TRBJ2-2; CDR3 protein: CASSPQGRGDGELFF; CDR3 DNA: TGTGCCAGCAGTCCCCAGGGAAGGGGTGACGGGGAGCTGTTTTTT
V gene: TRBV6-1; clone size: NA; D gene: TRBD1; J gene: TRBJ1-1; CDR3 protein: CASSETGMNTEAFF; CDR3 DNA: TGTGCCAGCAGTGAGACAGGGATGAACACTGAAGCTTTCTTT
V gene: TRBV19; clone size: NA; D gene: TRBD1; J gene: TRBJ1-1; CDR3 protein: CASSMSTGVGTEAFF; CDR3 DNA: TGTGCCAGTAGTATGTCCACAGGGGTGGGAACTGAAGCTTTCTTT
V gene: TRBV4-1; clone size: once; D gene: NA; J gene: TRBJ2-2; CDR3 protein: CASSQVNADTGELFF; CDR3 DNA: TGCGCCAGCAGCCAGGTAAACGCGGACACCGGGGAGCTGTTTTTT
V gene: TRBV29-1; clone size: NA; D gene: TRBD2; J gene: TRBJ2-3; CDR3 protein: CSVEEGRGGRIDTQYF; CDR3 DNA: TGCAGCGTTGAAGAAGGGCGGGGGGGCAGGATAGATACGCAGTATTTT
V gene: TRBV30; clone size: NA; D gene: NA; J gene: TRBJ1-1; CDR3 protein: CAWSDRVRAFF; CDR3 DNA: TGTGCCTGGAGTGACAGGGTCAGAGCTTTCTTT
V gene: TRBV7-6; clone size: NA; D gene: TRBD2; J gene: TRBJ2-7; CDR3 protein: CASSLRTPGLAGYEQYF; CDR3 DNA: TGTGCCAGCAGCTTAAGGACTCCGGGACTAGCGGGATACGAGCAGTACTTC
V gene: TRBV9; clone size: NA; D gene: TRBD1; J gene: TRBJ2-5; CDR3 protein: CASSVEGAGETQYF; CDR3 DNA: TGTGCCAGCAGCGTAGAGGGGGCGGGAGAGACCCAGTACTTC
V gene: TRBV5-4; clone size: NA; D gene: TRBD2; J gene: TRBJ2-3; CDR3 protein: CASRPSLLAGIEYF; CDR3 DNA: TGTGCCAGCAGACCCTCATTACTAGCGGGAATTGAGTATTTT
V gene: TRBV7-3; clone size: once; D gene: NA; J gene: TRBJ2-3; CDR3 protein: CASSLNPPQGWDTQYF; CDR3 DNA: TGTGCCAGCAGCTTAAACCCTCCCCAGGGGTGGGATACGCAGTATTTT
V gene: TRBV7-9; clone size: NA; D gene: TRBD1; J gene: TRBJ1-2; CDR3 protein: CASSPDVGQGFGGYTF; CDR3 DNA: TGTGCCAGCAGCCCTGACGTGGGACAGGGCTTTGGTGGCTACACCTTC
V gene: TRBV7-8; clone size: NA; D gene: TRBD1; J gene: TRBJ2-7; CDR3 protein: CASSEDRGRSEQYF; CDR3 DNA: TGTGCCAGCAGCGAAGACAGGGGGCGCTCGGAGCAGTACTTC
V gene: TRBV9; clone size: NA; D gene: NA; J gene: TRBJ1-2; CDR3 protein: CASSVDPGTGYTF; CDR3 DNA: TGTGCCAGCAGCGTAGACCCAGGGACAGGCTACACCTTC
V gene: TRBV27; clone size: few; D gene: NA; J gene: TRBJ2-5; CDR3 protein: CASSPTGYQETQYF; CDR3 DNA: TGTGCCAGCAGTCCGACGGGGTACCAAGAGACCCAGTACTTC
V gene: TRBV4-3; clone size: once; D gene: TRBD1; J gene: TRBJ2-7; CDR3 protein: CASSHDRDRGSYEQYF; CDR3 DNA: TGCGCCAGCAGCCATGACCGGGACAGGGGCTCCTACGAGCAGTACTTC
V gene: TRBV4-2; clone size: NA; D gene: TRBD1; J gene: TRBJ1-6; CDR3 protein: CASSQEGTGGNSPLHF; CDR3 DNA: TGTGCCAGCAGCCAAGAGGGGACAGGGGGCAATTCACCCCTCCACTTT
V gene: TRBV5-1; clone size: NA; D gene: NA; J gene: TRBJ2-1; CDR3 protein: CASSLTGENNEQFF; CDR3 DNA: TGCGCCAGCAGCTTGACGGGGGAGAACAATGAGCAGTTCTTC
V gene: TRBV19; clone size: NA; D gene: NA; J gene: TRBJ2-7; CDR3 protein: CASSDLGDYEQYF; CDR3 DNA: TGTGCCAGTAGTGATCTAGGGGACTACGAGCAGTACTTC
V gene: TRBV7-8; clone size: NA; D gene: TRBD1; J gene: TRBJ2-1; CDR3 protein: CASSKDGGQGPTEQFF; CDR3 DNA: TGTGCCAGCAGCAAAGACGGGGGACAGGGGCCAACGGAGCAGTTCTTC
V gene: TRBV2; clone size: NA; D gene: NA; J gene: TRBJ2-3; CDR3 protein: CASSRRARTSTDTQYF; CDR3 DNA: TGTGCCAGCAGTCGACGGGCCCGGACTAGCACAGATACGCAGTATTTT
V gene: TRBV7-2; clone size: NA; D gene: NA; J gene: TRBJ1-4; CDR3 protein: CASSLGAVLTNEKLFF; CDR3 DNA: TGTGCCAGCAGCTTAGGAGCGGTCCTAACTAATGAAAAACTGTTTTTT
V gene: TRBV6-5; clone size: NA; D gene: TRBD2; J gene: TRBJ2-1; CDR3 protein: CASSYSSGSSYNEQFF; CDR3 DNA: TGTGCCAGCAGTTACTCGAGCGGGAGCTCCTACAATGAGCAGTTCTTC